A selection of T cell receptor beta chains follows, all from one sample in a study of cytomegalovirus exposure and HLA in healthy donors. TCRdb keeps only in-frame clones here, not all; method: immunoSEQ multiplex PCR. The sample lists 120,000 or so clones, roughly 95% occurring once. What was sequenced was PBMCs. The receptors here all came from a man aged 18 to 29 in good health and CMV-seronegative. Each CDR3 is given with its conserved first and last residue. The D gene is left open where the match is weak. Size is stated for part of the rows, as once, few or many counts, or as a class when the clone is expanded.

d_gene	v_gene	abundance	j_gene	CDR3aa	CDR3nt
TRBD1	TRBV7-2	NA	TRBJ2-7	CASSAKTGGEQYF	TGTGCCAGCAGCGCCAAGACAGGGGGCGAGCAGTACTTC
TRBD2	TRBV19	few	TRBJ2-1	CATPQELAGSSYNEQFF	TGTGCCACCCCTCAGGAACTAGCGGGGAGCTCCTACAATGAGCAGTTCTTC
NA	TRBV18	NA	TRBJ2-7	CASSNSYEQYF	TGTGCCAGCTCAAACAGCTACGAGCAGTACTTC
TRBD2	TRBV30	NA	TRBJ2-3	CAWSVGAGEGADTQYF	TGTGCCTGGAGTGTAGGGGCGGGAGAGGGTGCAGATACGCAGTATTTT
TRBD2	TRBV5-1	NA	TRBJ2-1	CASSLDGAGGMREQFF	TGCGCCAGCAGCTTGGATGGAGCGGGAGGGATGCGGGAGCAGTTCTTC
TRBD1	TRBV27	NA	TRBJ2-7	CASSFSGGGYEQYF	TGTGCCAGCAGTTTCTCAGGGGGCGGTTACGAGCAGTACTTC
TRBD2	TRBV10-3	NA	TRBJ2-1	CAISEPLAGGSYNEQFF	TGTGCCATCAGTGAACCACTAGCGGGAGGCTCCTACAATGAGCAGTTCTTC
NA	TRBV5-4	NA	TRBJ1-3	CASSLTGGGNTIYF	TGTGCCAGCAGCTTGACCGGGGGTGGAAACACCATATATTTT
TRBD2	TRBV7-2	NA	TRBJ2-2	CASSRLAGGPGTGELFF	TGTGCCAGCAGCCGACTAGCGGGAGGGCCCGGCACCGGGGAGCTGTTTTTT
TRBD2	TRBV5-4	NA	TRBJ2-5	CASSPDGGQETQYF	TGTGCCAGCAGCCCGGACGGGGGGCAAGAGACCCAGTACTTC
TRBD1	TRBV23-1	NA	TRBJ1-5	CASSQAGTGDYSNQPQHF	TGCGCCAGCAGTCAAGCCGGCACAGGGGATTATAGCAATCAGCCCCAGCATTTT
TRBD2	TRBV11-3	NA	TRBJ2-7	CASSLATSEVYEQYF	TGTGCCAGCAGCTTAGCGACTAGCGAGGTCTACGAGCAGTACTTC
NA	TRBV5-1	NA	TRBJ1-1	CASSLTGGTEAFF	TGCGCCAGCAGCTTGACGGGAGGGACTGAAGCTTTCTTT
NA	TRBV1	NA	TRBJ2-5	CTSSPRGGVQETQYF	TGCACCAGCAGCCCCCGGGGGGGGGTCCAAGAGACCCAGTACTTC
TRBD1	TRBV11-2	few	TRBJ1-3	CASSPDRAGNTIYF	TGTGCCAGCAGCCCGGACAGGGCTGGAAACACCATATATTTT
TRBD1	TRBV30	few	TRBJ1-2	CALQAGGNSGYTF	TGTGCCCTCCAGGCAGGGGGTAATTCGGGCTACACCTTC
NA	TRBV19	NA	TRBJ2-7	CASSILGAGAVDEQYF	TGTGCCAGTAGTATATTGGGAGCAGGGGCGGTCGACGAGCAGTACTTC
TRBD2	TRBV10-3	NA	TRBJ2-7	CAISETSGRSYEQYF	TGTGCCATCAGTGAAACTAGCGGGAGAAGCTACGAGCAGTACTTC
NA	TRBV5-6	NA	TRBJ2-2	CASSLLSYTGELFF	TGTGCCAGCAGCTTGTTATCCTACACCGGGGAGCTGTTTTTT
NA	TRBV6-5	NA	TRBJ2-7	CASKPGQTYEQYF	TGTGCCAGCAAACCCGGACAGACCTACGAGCAGTACTTC
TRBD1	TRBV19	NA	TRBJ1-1	CASRTAAGGAILEAFF	TGTGCCAGTAGGACTGCGGCAGGGGGCGCGATCCTTGAAGCTTTCTTT
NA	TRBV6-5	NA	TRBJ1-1	CASSYVGARDTEAFF	TGTGCCAGCAGTTACGTAGGGGCAAGGGACACTGAAGCTTTCTTT
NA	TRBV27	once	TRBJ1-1	CASSHGLMNTEAFF	TGTGCCAGCAGCCACGGTCTCATGAACACTGAAGCTTTCTTT
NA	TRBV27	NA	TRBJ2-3	CASKQLAHTDTQYF	TGTGCCAGCAAACAGCTCGCGCACACAGATACGCAGTATTTT
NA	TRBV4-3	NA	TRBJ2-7	CASSQGWTDSYEQYF	TGCGCCAGCAGCCAAGGGTGGACTGACTCCTACGAGCAGTACTTC
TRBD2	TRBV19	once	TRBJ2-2	CASTISAWTSGRAGELFF	TGTGCCAGTACTATTTCGGCCTGGACTAGCGGGAGAGCCGGGGAGCTGTTTTTT
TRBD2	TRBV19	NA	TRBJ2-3	CASSIPGRGTDTQYF	TGTGCCAGTAGTATCCCCGGGAGGGGCACAGATACGCAGTATTTT
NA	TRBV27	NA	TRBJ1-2	CASSLQGNYGYTF	TGTGCCAGCAGCCTACAGGGTAACTATGGCTACACCTTC
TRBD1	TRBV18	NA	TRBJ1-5	CASSRDRENQPQHF	TGTGCCAGCTCACGGGACAGGGAAAATCAGCCCCAGCATTTT
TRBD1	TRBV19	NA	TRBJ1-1	CASSIRGPRTEAFF	TGTGCCAGTAGTATAAGGGGGCCGAGGACTGAAGCTTTCTTT
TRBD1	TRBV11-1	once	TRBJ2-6	CASSYVPGQGLSGANVLTF	TGTGCCAGCAGCTACGTCCCGGGACAGGGCCTATCTGGGGCCAACGTCCTGACTTTC
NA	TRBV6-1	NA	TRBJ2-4	CASSDSGLAKNIQYF	TGTGCCAGCAGTGATAGTGGTTTAGCCAAAAACATTCAGTACTTC
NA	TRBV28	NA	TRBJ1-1	CASSFFGQGAKPTEAFF	NA
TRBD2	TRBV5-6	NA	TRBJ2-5	CASSLWWEGQETQYF	TGTGCCAGCAGCTTGTGGTGGGAGGGCCAAGAGACCCAGTACTTC
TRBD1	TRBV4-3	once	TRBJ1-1	CASSPRTGVNTEAFF	TGCGCCAGCAGCCCCAGGACAGGGGTGAACACTGAAGCTTTCTTT
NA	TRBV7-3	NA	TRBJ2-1	CASSSTVYNEQFF	TGTGCCAGCAGCTCTACCGTGTACAATGAGCAGTTCTTC
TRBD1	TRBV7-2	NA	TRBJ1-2	CASSLWDRAYGYTF	TGTGCCAGCAGCTTATGGGACAGGGCCTATGGCTACACCTTC
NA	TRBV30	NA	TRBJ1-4	CAWSVSPRGEKLFF	TGTGCCTGGAGTGTATCCCCCAGGGGTGAAAAACTGTTTTTT
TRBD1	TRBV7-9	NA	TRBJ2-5	CASSQDRGETQYF	TGCGCCAGCAGCCAAGACAGGGGCGAGACCCAGTACTTC
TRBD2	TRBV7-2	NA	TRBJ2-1	CASSLAGSGGGNEQFF	TGTGCCAGCAGCTTAGCGGGCAGCGGGGGGGGAAATGAGCAGTTCTTC
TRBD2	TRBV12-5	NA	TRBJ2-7	CASGLTSDPSYEQYF	TGTGCTAGTGGTCTAACTAGCGATCCTTCCTACGAGCAGTACTTC
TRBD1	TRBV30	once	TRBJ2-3	CAWTGGNRDTQYF	TGTGCCTGGACAGGGGGCAATAGGGATACGCAGTATTTT
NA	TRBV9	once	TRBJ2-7	CASSAWAADEQYF	TGTGCCAGCAGCGCTTGGGCAGCCGACGAGCAGTACTTC
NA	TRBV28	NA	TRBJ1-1	CASSLLAGERLNTEAFF	TGTGCCAGCAGTTTATTGGCAGGGGAGCGGCTGAACACTGAAGCTTTCTTT
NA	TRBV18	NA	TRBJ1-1	CASSREQSTEAFF	TGTGCCAGCTCACGAGAACAGAGCACTGAAGCTTTCTTT